These 23 T cell receptor beta chains were sequenced from one sample in a study of technical replicates of blood from a handful of donors. Profiled with immunoSEQ multiplex PCR; TCRdb holds only in-frame clones, not every one. The table shows 65,000 to 90,000 clones, with 90% to 95% occurring only once. The sequencing sample was made of T cells isolated from PBMCs. These receptors were obtained from a human donor in good health.

V is TRBV11-3 and J is TRBJ1-3; D is undetermined. Germline CDR1 reads SGHNT; CDR2 reads YENEEA. Trimming removed 5 bases at V and 1 base at J, with 6 bases between. There are 13 residues in the CDR3. The CDR3: CASSPPSGNTIYF. DNA of the CDR3: TGTGCCAGCAGCCCTCCTTCTGGAAACACCATATATTTT.

The rearrangement links TRBV7-9 to TRBJ1-2, with TRBD1 matching over 7 bases. Germline CDR1 is SEHNR and CDR2 is FQNEAQ (reference sequence). Trimming took 1 base from V and 6 from J; bases not matched to a gene: 2. The CDR3 consists of 13 residues. Here the CDR3 DNA reads TGTGCCAGCAGCTTAGAGGGGGCGCATGGCTACACCTTC. Translating it yields CASSLEGAHGYTF.

The chain recombines TRBV6-5 with TRBJ1-2, with 11 bases lining up with TRBD1. Trimming cost V 10 bases and J 6 bases; bases outside gene matches: 10. The CDR3 is made up of 14 amino acids. The germline V gene has CDR1 MNHEY and CDR2 SVGAGI. The CDR3 loop is CATSGDRGLHGYTF. The CDR3 DNA reads as TGTGCCACCTCTGGGGACAGGGGGTTGCATGGCTACACCTTC.

The V call is TRBV6-1, the J call TRBJ1-3; D is possibly TRBD1 (6 bases). From germline, CDR1 is MNHNS and CDR2 SASEGT. Trimming stripped 4 bases from V and 2 bases from J, with 12 bases between. The CDR3 covers 15 residues. CDR3 nucleotides: TGTGCCAGCAGTGGCCGGGGGGCAGCTGGAAACACCATATATTTT. This codes for CASSGRGAAGNTIYF.

The CDR3 DNA is TGTGCCAGCAGCCCGGGGGGGATTCAGTACTTC. Translating gives CASSPGGIQYF. The rearrangement uses TRBV16 and TRBJ2-4; TRBD2 agrees at 8 bases. V gave up 4 bases and J gave up 10 bases; unmatched junction bases: 0. The CDR3 is 11 residues long. Germline V CDR1 and CDR2: KGHSY, FQNENV.

This rearrangement joins TRBV5-8 to TRBJ1-4; maybe TRBD1 (5 bases). The CDR3 has 16 residues. Trimming shortened V by 0 bases and J by 0 bases, and 9 bases separated the two germline ends. From germline, CDR1 is SGHTS and CDR2 YDEGEE. The CDR3 DNA reads as TGTGCCAGCAGCTTGGGGGGGGTCTCAACTAATGAAAAACTGTTTTTT. Its protein is CASSLGGVSTNEKLFF.

The V gene is TRBV5-6, the J gene TRBJ1-1; D uncertain. Germline values: CDR1 SGHDT, CDR2 YYEEEE. The CDR3 is made up of 11 amino acids. Trimming removed 3 bases from V and 2 bases from J, with 2 bases in between. CDR3 loop: CASSSNTEAFF. The DNA of the CDR3 is TGTGCCAGCAGCTCTAACACTGAAGCTTTCTTT. The full variable domain, with the rest looked up from reference TRBV5-6 and TRBJ1-1, is DAGVTQSPTHLIKTRGQQVTLRCSPKSGHDTVSWYQQALGQGPQFIFQYYEEEERQRGNFPDRFSGHQFPNYSSELNVNALLLGDSALYLCASSSNTEAFFGQGTRLTVV.

This chain joins TRBV2 and TRBJ1-6; a possible D gene is TRBD1 (5 bases). The V end lost 0 bases, the J end lost 6 bases, and 9 bases lay between the germline ends. Germline-derived CDR1 and CDR2 are SNHLY and FYNNEI. The CDR3 totals 15 residues. CDR3 sequence: CASSEAQGSNSPLHF. The CDR3 DNA reads TGTGCCAGCAGTGAAGCTCAGGGTAGTAATTCACCCCTCCACTTT.

In its sample, this clone was seen once. A read error may account for a junction end that differs from germline. The chain links TRBV29-1 to TRBJ1-2, with 10 bases matching TRBD1. Germline assignment: CDR1 SQVTM and CDR2 ANQGSEA. The CDR3 runs to 9 residues. CDR3 protein: CSVVGDRGF. The CDR3 coding sequence is TGCAGCGTTGTAGGGGACAGGGGATTC.

This clone was observed a single time. The J gene is TRBJ2-3, the V gene TRBV7-9, with D maybe TRBD2 (5 bases). The CDR3 consists of 13 residues. V was trimmed by 1 base and J by 8 bases, leaving 10 bases between them. Germline V gene lookup returns CDR1 SEHNR and CDR2 FQNEAQ (reference sequence). CDR3 sequence reads: CASSLVEGATQYF. The CDR3 nucleotides are TGTGCCAGCAGCTTAGTAGAGGGAGCTACGCAGTATTTT.

The genes are TRBV2 and TRBJ2-5; 8 nucleotides line up with TRBD2. Trimming removed 11 bases from V and 0 bases from J; junction bases left unmatched: 2. Germline V lookup: CDR1 SNHLY, CDR2 FYNNEI. This CDR3 spans 12 amino acids. In DNA, the CDR3 is TGTGCCGGGCGGGGGGACCAAGAGACCCAGTACTTC. This sequence encodes CAGRGDQETQYF.

V gene TRBV14 combines with J gene TRBJ2-7; TRBD1 matches 7 bases. The V and J ends lost 3 bases and 1 base, in that order; junction bases with no gene match: 3. The CDR3 has 14 amino acids. The V gene's germline CDR1 is SGHDN and CDR2 FVKESK. The CDR3 loop reads CASSQVQGSYEQYF. The CDR3 nucleotides read TGTGCCAGCAGCCAGGTACAGGGGTCCTACGAGCAGTACTTC.

The rearrangement links TRBV19 to TRBJ1-2; TRBD1 matches 7 bases. Per germline, CDR1 LNHDA and CDR2 SQIVND (reference sequence). J gave up 3 bases and V 5 bases, and 12 bases lay outside the gene matches. CDR3 length: 16 amino acids. The CDR3 region has the DNA TGTGCCAGTAGTGCACCATCCGACAGGGACTACTATGGCTACACCTTC. Translated: CASSAPSDRDYYGYTF.

CDR3 nucleotides: TGCGCCAGCAGCCAAGGGACAGACTCTAATGAGCAGTTCTTC. Protein sequence: CASSQGTDSNEQFF. The chain combines TRBV4-1 with TRBJ2-1, with TRBD1 as a possible D gene (6 bases). The germline V gene has CDR1 MGHRA and CDR2 YSYEKL. The CDR3 runs 14 residues. The ends were cut back, 1 base at V and 7 bases at J, with 11 bases in the middle.

This chain uses TRBV6-5 with TRBJ2-7, with 7 bases identical to TRBD1. This CDR3 spans 12 amino acids. The trim removed 5 bases at V and 6 bases at J, leaving 4 bases unmatched. Germline loops: CDR1 MNHEY, CDR2 SVGAGI. In nucleotides, the CDR3 is TGTGCCAGCAGTACGACAGGGACCGAGCAGTACTTC. It codes for CASSTTGTEQYF.

The J gene is TRBJ2-2, the V gene TRBV5-1; D is possibly TRBD1 (5 bases). The CDR3 is made up of 15 amino acids. V was cut by 6 bases and J by 3 bases, with 15 bases left in between. From germline, CDR1 is SGHRS and CDR2 YFSETQ. Here the CDR3 reads CASTPDSSYTGELFF. CDR3 DNA sequence: TGCGCCAGCACCCCCGACAGTTCTTACACCGGGGAGCTGTTTTTT.

This sequence joins TRBV6-5 and TRBJ1-1, with D tentatively TRBD1 (5 bases). CDR3 length equals 13 residues. The ends were cut back, 6 bases at V and 0 bases at J, with 8 bases in the middle. Germline-derived CDR1 and CDR2 are MNHEY and SVGAGI. The CDR3, as DNA: TGTGCCAGCAGAGAGACAGTGAACACTGAAGCTTTCTTT. Translated, it gives CASRETVNTEAFF.

This clone was observed a single time. As DNA, the CDR3 is TGTGCCTGGGGAGGAACGAGAGGGTTGGATACGCAGTATTTT. It codes for CAWGGTRGLDTQYF. The chain couples TRBV30 to TRBJ2-3; TRBD2 might be the D (5 bases). With 5 bases removed from V and 6 bases from J, the gap between germline ends came to 18 bases. Germline V gene data show CDR1 as GTSNPN and CDR2 as SVGIG (reference sequence). This CDR3 has 14 amino acids.

This chain uses TRBV19 with TRBJ1-1, with D perhaps TRBD1 (5 bases). Trimming pared 3 bases from V and 1 base from J, leaving 9 bases between. From germline, CDR1 is LNHDA and CDR2 SQIVND (reference sequence). The CDR3 sequence is 14 residues long. The CDR3 bases are TGTGCCAGTAGTATCCGCAGGGCGAACACTGAAGCTTTCTTT. It translates to CASSIRRANTEAFF. Supplemented by reference TRBV19 and TRBJ1-1, the full variable domain reads DGGITQSPKYLFRKEGQNVTLSCEQNLNHDAMYWYRQDPGQGLRLIYYSQIVNDFQKGDIAEGYSVSREKKESFPLTVTSAQKNPTAFYLCASSIRRANTEAFFGQGTRLTVV.

The genes are TRBV11-3 and TRBJ2-7; no definite D call. The CDR3 has 13 residues. Looked up from germline, CDR1 is SGHNT and CDR2 is YENEEA. V was cut by 6 bases and J by 3 bases, with 12 bases left in between. The CDR3 coding sequence is TGTGCCAGCAGTTTGGTTGGCGGCTACGAGCAGTACTTC. This codes for CASSLVGGYEQYF.

In this sample, this clone turned up once. The chain is built from TRBV5-7 and TRBJ2-5, with 8 positions matching TRBD1. TRBV5-7 is an open reading frame whose function is uncertain. The CDR3 runs to 14 residues. After removal of 4 bases from V and 4 bases from J, the junction contained 6 bases not matched to a gene. CDR3 DNA sequence: TGTGCCAGCAGCCTCGACAGGGGCAGAGAGACCCAGTACTTC. Translating gives CASSLDRGRETQYF.

This chain connects TRBV11-2 to TRBJ2-7; D is possibly TRBD1 (6 bases). The germline V gene has CDR1 SGHAT and CDR2 FQNNGV. The CDR3 has 12 residues. Trimming took 10 bases from V and 3 from J, leaving 13 bases between them. The CDR3 nucleotides are TGTGCCACCACCCACAGGGTCTACGAGCAGTACTTC. Translating it yields CATTHRVYEQYF.

This chain connects TRBV4-2 to TRBJ2-1, with D possibly TRBD2 on 6 matching bases. Trimming shortened V by 4 bases and J by 7 bases, and 11 bases separated the two germline ends. The length of the CDR3 is 13 residues. The germline V gene encodes CDR1 LGHNA and CDR2 YNFKEQ. CDR3 DNA sequence: TGTGCCAGCAGCCTTAGTGGAGGGAATGAGCAGTTCTTC. Residues: CASSLSGGNEQFF.